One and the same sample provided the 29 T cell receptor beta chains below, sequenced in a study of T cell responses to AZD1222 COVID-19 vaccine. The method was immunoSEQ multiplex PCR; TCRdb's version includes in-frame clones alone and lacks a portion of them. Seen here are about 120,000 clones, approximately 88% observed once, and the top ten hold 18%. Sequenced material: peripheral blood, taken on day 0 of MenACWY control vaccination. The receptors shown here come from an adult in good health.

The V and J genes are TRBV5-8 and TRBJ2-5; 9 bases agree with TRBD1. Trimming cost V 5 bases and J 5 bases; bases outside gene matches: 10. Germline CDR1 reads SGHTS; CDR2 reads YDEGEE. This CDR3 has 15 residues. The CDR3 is CASRTGQGIRETQYF. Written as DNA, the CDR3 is TGTGCCAGCAGGACGGGACAGGGAATTAGGGAGACCCAGTACTTC.

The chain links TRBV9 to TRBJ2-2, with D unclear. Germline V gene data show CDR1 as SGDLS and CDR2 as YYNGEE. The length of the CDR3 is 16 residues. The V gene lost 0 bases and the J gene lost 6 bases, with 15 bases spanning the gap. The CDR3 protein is CASSVANTIPPGELFF. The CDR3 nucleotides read TGTGCCAGCAGCGTAGCTAACACTATCCCCCCCGGGGAGCTGTTTTTT.

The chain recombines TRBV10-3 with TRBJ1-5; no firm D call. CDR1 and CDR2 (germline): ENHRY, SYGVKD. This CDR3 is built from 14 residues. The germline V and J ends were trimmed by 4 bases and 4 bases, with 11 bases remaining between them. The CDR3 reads CAISVGFGNQPQHF. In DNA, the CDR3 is TGTGCCATCAGTGTAGGGTTCGGGAATCAGCCCCAGCATTTT.

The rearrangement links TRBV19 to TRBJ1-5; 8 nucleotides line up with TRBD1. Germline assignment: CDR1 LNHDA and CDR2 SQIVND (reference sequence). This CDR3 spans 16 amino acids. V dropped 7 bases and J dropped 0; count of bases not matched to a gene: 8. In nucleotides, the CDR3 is TGTGCCAGTACAGAGATAGGGACAGGTAGCAATCAGCCCCAGCATTTT. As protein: CASTEIGTGSNQPQHF.

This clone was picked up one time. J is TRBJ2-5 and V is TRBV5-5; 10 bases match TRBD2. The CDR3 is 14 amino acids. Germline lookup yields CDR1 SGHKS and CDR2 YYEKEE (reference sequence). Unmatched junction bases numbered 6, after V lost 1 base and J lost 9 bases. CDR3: CASSLPGTSVAQYF. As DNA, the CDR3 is TGTGCCAGCAGCTTGCCTGGGACTAGCGTGGCCCAGTACTTC.

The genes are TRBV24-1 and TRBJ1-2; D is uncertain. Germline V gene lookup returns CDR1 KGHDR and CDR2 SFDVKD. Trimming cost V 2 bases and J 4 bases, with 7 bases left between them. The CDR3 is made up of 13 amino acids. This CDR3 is CATSDSASYGYTF. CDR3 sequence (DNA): TGTGCCACCAGTGATTCTGCTTCCTATGGCTACACCTTC.

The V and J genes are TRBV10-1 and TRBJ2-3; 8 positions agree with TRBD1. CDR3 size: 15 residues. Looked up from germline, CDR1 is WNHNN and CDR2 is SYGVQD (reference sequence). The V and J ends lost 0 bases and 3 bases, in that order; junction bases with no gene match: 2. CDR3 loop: CASSESRQGTDTQYF. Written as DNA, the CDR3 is TGCGCCAGCAGTGAGTCGCGACAGGGGACAGATACGCAGTATTTT.

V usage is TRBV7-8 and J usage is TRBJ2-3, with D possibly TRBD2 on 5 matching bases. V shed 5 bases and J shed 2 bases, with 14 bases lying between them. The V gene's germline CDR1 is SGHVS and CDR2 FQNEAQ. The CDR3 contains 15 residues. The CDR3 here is CASSAEGGDTDTQYF. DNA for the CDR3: TGTGCCAGCAGCGCCGAGGGTGGAGACACAGATACGCAGTATTTT.

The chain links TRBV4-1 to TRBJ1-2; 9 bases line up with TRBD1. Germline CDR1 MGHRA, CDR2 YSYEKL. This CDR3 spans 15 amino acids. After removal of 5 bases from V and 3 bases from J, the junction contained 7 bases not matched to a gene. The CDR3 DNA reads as TGCGCCAGCAGCTTATCTACAGGGGGCGACTATGGCTACACCTTC. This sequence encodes CASSLSTGGDYGYTF.

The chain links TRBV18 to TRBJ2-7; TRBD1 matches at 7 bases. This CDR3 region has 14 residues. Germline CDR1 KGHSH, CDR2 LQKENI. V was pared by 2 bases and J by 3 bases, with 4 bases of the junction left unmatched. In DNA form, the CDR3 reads TGTGCCAGCTCACCATACGGACAGGTCTACGAGCAGTACTTC. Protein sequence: CASSPYGQVYEQYF.

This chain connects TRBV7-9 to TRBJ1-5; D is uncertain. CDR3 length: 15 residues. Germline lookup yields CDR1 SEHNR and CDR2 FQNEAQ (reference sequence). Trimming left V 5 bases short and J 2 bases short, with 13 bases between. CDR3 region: CASSEPGGGNQPQHF. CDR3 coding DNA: TGTGCCAGCAGCGAACCGGGAGGAGGCAATCAGCCCCAGCATTTT.

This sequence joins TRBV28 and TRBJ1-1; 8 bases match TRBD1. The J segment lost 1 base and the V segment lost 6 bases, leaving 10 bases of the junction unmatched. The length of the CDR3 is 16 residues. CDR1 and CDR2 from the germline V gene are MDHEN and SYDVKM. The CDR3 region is CASSPTPGTGNTEAFF. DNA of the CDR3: TGTGCCAGCAGCCCAACCCCCGGGACAGGGAACACTGAAGCTTTCTTT. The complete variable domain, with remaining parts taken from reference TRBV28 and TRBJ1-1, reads DVKVTQSSRYLVKRTGEKVFLECVQDMDHENMFWYRQDPGLGLRLIYFSYDVKMKEKGDIPEGYSVSREKKERFSLILESASTNQTSMYLCASSPTPGTGNTEAFFGQGTRLTVV.

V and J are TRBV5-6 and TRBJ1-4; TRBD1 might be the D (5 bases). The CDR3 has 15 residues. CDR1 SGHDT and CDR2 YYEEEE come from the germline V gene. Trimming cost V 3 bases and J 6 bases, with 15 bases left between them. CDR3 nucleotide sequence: TGTGCCAGCAGCTCTCTGGGTGGCAGGGATGAAAAACTGTTTTTT. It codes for CASSSLGGRDEKLFF.

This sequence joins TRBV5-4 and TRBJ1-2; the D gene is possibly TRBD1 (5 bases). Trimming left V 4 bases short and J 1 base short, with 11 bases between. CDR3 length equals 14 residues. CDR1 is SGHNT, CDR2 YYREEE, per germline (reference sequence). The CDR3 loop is CASSIDRLNYGYTF. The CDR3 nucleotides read TGTGCCAGCAGCATCGACAGACTTAACTATGGCTACACCTTC. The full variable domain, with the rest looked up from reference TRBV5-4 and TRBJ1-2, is ETGVTQSPTHLIKTRGQQVTLRCSSQSGHNTVSWYQQALGQGPQFIFQYYREEENGRGNFPPRFSGLQFPNYSSELNVNALELDDSALYLCASSIDRLNYGYTFGSGTRLTVV.

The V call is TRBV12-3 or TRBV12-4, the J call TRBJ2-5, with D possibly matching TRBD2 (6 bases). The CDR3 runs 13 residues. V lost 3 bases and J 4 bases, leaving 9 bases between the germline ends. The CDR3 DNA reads TGTGCCAGCAGTTTTGGGGGAGGAGAGACCCAGTACTTC. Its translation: CASSFGGGETQYF.

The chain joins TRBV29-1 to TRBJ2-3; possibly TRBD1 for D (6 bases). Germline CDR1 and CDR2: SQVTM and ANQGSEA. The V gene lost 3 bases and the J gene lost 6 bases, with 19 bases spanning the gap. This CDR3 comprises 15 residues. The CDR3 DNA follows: TGCAGCGTTGATTCTATTTGGGCAGGGGTGGATACGCAGTATTTT. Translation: CSVDSIWAGVDTQYF.

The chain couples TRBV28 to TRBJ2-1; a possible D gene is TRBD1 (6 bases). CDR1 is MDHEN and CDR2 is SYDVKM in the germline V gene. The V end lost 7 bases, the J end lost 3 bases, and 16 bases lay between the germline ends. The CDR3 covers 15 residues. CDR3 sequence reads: CASTLGHPGYNEQFF. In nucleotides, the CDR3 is TGTGCCAGCACTCTGGGACACCCTGGCTACAATGAGCAGTTCTTC. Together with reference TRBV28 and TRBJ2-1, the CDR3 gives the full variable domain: DVKVTQSSRYLVKRTGEKVFLECVQDMDHENMFWYRQDPGLGLRLIYFSYDVKMKEKGDIPEGYSVSREKKERFSLILESASTNQTSMYLCASTLGHPGYNEQFFGPGTRLTVL.

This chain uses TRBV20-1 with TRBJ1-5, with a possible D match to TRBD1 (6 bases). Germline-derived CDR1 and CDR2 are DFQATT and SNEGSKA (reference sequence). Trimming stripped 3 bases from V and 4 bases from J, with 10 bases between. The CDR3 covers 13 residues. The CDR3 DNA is TGCAGTGCTAGTGCAGGGACAAATCAGCCCCAGCATTTT. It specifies CSASAGTNQPQHF.

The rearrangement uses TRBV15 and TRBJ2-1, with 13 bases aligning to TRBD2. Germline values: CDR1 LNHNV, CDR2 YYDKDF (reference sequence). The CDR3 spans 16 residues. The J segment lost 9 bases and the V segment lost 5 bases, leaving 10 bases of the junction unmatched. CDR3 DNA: TGTGCCACCAGCCCCCGATGGACTAGCGGGAGAGGTGAGCAGTTCTTC. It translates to CATSPRWTSGRGEQFF.

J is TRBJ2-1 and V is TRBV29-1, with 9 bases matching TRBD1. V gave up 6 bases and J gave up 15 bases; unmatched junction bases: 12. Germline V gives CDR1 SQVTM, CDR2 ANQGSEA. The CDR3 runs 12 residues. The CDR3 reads CSVGKMTGGLFF. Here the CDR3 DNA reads TGCAGCGTGGGAAAAATGACAGGGGGTCTGTTCTTC.

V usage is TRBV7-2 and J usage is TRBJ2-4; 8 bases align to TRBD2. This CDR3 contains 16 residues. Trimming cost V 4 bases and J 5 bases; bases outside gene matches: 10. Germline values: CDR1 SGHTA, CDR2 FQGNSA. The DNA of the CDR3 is TGTGCCAGCAGCTCTACGCCTAGCGGGCCCGAAAACATTCAGTACTTC. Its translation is CASSSTPSGPENIQYF.

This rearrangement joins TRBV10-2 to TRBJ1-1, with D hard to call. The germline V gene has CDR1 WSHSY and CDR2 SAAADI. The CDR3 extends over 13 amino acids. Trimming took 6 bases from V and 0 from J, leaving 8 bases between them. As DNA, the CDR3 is TGCGCCAGCAGATCCGCGATGAACACTGAAGCTTTCTTT. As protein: CASRSAMNTEAFF.

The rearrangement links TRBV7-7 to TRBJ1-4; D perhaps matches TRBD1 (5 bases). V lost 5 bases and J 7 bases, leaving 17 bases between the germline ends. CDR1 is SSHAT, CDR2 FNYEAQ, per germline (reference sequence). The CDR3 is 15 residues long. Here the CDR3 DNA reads TGTGCCAGCAGCGCCACTCGGGGCATAGGTGAAAAACTGTTTTTT. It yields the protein CASSATRGIGEKLFF.

The CDR3 loop reads CASSYRANEKLFF. For the CDR3, the DNA is TGTGCCAGCAGTTACAGGGCTAATGAAAAACTGTTTTTT. The gene calls are TRBV12-3 or TRBV12-4 and TRBJ1-4; D is possibly TRBD1 (6 bases). The CDR3 is made up of 13 amino acids. Between the trimmed V and J ends, which lost 4 bases and 3 bases, there was a span of 6 bases.

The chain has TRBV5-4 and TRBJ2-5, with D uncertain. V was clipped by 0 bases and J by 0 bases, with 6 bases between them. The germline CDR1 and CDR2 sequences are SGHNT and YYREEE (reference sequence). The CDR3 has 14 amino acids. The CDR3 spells CASSLGVNQETQYF. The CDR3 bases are TGTGCCAGCAGCTTGGGGGTGAACCAAGAGACCCAGTACTTC.

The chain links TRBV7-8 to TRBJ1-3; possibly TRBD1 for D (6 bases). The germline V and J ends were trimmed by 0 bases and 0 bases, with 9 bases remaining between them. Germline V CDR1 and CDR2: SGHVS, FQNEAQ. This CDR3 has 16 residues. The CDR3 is CASSLAGDNSGNTIYF. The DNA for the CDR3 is TGTGCCAGCAGCTTAGCGGGGGACAACTCTGGAAACACCATATATTTT.

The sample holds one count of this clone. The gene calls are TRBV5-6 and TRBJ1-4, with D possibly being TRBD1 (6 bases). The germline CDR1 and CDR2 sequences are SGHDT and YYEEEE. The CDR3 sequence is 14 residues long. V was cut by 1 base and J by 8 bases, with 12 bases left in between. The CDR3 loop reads CASSLYREREKLFF. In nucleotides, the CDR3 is TGTGCCAGCAGCTTGTACAGGGAAAGAGAAAAACTGTTTTTT.

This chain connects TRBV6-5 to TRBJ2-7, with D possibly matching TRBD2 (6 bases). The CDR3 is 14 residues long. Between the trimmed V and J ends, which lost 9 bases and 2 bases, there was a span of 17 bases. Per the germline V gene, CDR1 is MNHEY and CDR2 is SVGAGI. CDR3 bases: TGTGCCAGTCGAAGTCCAGCGGGTCCCTACGAGCAGTACTTC. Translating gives CASRSPAGPYEQYF.

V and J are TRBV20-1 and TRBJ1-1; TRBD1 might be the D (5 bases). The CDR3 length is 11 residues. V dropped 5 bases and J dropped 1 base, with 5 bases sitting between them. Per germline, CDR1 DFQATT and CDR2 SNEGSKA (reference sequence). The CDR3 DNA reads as TGCAGTGCTGACAGGAACACTGAAGCTTTCTTT. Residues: CSADRNTEAFF.